The 19 T cell receptor beta chains below come from one sample, sequenced in a study of blood T cells in healthy people across ages. A second PCR of roughly 7 to 11 cycles used a sample-barcoded 5' primer and a J-beta primer mix. TCRdb re-called the 5' RACE reads through MiXCR, storing one row per CDR3 protein. This sample has 1 million to 1.2 million distinct CDR3 sequences; 35% to 40% occur once, and the top ten carry roughly 14%. Sequencing was done on a sample of blood. The receptors were sampled from a man younger than 35 in good health.

CDR3 region: CASSTKSGGIVHNEQYF. The CDR3 DNA reads TGTGCCAGCAGCACCAAATCCGGGGGGATCGTCCACAATGAGCAGTACTTC. The chain recombines TRBV11-2 with TRBJ2-5; 7 nucleotides agree with TRBD2. With 5 bases clipped from V and 11 bases from J, the junction kept 23 bases outside the gene matches. Germline CDR1 is SGHAT and CDR2 is FQNNGV. The CDR3 covers 17 residues.

The chain couples TRBV7-2 to TRBJ2-7, with no clear D. The length of the CDR3 is 18 residues. CDR1 is SGHTA, CDR2 FQGNSA, per germline. V lost 5 bases to trimming and J lost 5 bases, with 28 bases between them. The CDR3: CASSPTGLGLLRFDEQYF. For the CDR3, the DNA is TGTGCCAGCAGCCCAACGGGTTTGGGTCTATTGAGGTTCGACGAGCAGTACTTC.

CDR3 residues: CASSPGGESGSPLHF. CDR3 nucleotide sequence: TGTGCCAGCAGCCCAGGTGGGGAATCGGGATCACCCCTCCACTTT. This chain links TRBV5-4 with TRBJ1-6; D is undetermined. Germline-derived CDR1 and CDR2 are SGHNT and YYREEE (reference sequence). V lost 4 bases and J lost 10, with 18 bases in between. The CDR3 runs to 15 residues.

The CDR3 here is CASSRGHNSPLHF. CDR3 bases: TGTGCCAGCTCCAGGGGGCATAATTCACCCCTCCACTTT. This chain connects TRBV6-5 to TRBJ1-6; 8 bases match TRBD1. Germline V gene sequence: CDR1 MNHEY, CDR2 SVGAGI. This CDR3 region has 13 residues. The junction had 2 bases not matched to a gene; V was cut back by 8 bases and J by 5 bases.

This clonotype was seen more than once but under ten times. This chain uses TRBV5-1 with TRBJ2-1, with D unresolved. The germline V gene has CDR1 SGHRS and CDR2 YFSETQ. V was clipped by 3 bases and J by 0 bases, with 10 bases between them. The length of the CDR3 is 15 residues. The CDR3 coding sequence is TGCGCCAGCAGCTCTGGAGTTAGCTCCTACAATGAGCAGTTCTTC. Its translation is CASSSGVSSYNEQFF.

The sample holds a few counts of this clonotype. J is TRBJ1-5 and V is TRBV29-1; TRBD1 aligns across 12 bases. CDR3 size: 14 residues. V gave up 6 bases and J gave up 6 bases; unmatched junction bases: 6. Germline V lookup: CDR1 SQVTM, CDR2 ANQGSEA. CDR3 loop: CSVRGQGASQPQHF. The CDR3 nucleotides are TGCAGCGTCCGGGGACAGGGGGCTTCTCAGCCCCAGCATTTT.

The V gene is TRBV7-9, the J gene TRBJ1-1; 9 positions agree with TRBD1. Trimming removed 3 bases from V and 5 bases from J; junction bases left unmatched: 7. CDR1 SEHNR and CDR2 FQNEAQ come from the germline V gene (reference sequence). This CDR3 is 15 amino acids long. CDR3 DNA sequence: TGTGCCAGCAGCTTTACGGGACAGGGTAGGACTGAAGCTTTCTTT. Its translation is CASSFTGQGRTEAFF. Variable domain in full (rest from reference TRBV7-9 and TRBJ1-1): DTGVSQNPRHKITKRGQNVTFRCDPISEHNRLYWYRQTLGQGPEFLTYFQNEAQLEKSRLLSDRFSAERPKGSFSTLEIQRTEQGDSAMYLCASSFTGQGRTEAFFGQGTRLTVV.

The chain carries TRBV12-3 or TRBV12-4 and TRBJ2-6, with D perhaps matching TRBD1 (5 bases). Trimming shortened V by 4 bases and J by 0 bases, and 10 bases separated the two germline ends. The CDR3 contains 16 residues. DNA for the CDR3: TGTGCCAGCAGTTACGCAGGGCTCTCTGGGGCCAACGTCCTGACTTTC. This codes for CASSYAGLSGANVLTF.

This clonotype was seen a handful of times. J is TRBJ1-1 and V is TRBV10-3; TRBD1 might be the D (5 bases). The CDR3 runs to 13 residues. Trimming removed 6 bases at V and 0 bases at J, with 8 bases between. In germline, CDR1 is ENHRY, CDR2 SYGVKD. CDR3 in DNA: TGTGCCATCAGACGGGACTTGAACACTGAAGCTTTCTTT. This encodes CAIRRDLNTEAFF.

V is TRBV7-9 and J is TRBJ1-5; TRBD1 aligns across 7 bases. After removal of 4 bases from V and 2 bases from J, the junction contained 8 bases not matched to a gene. CDR1 is SEHNR and CDR2 is FQNEAQ in the germline V gene (reference sequence). The CDR3 is made up of 16 amino acids. CDR3 DNA: TGTGCCAGCAGCTCCTCGACAGGGTTGGGCAATCAGCCCCAGCATTTT. Translation: CASSSSTGLGNQPQHF.

The sample holds one count of this clonotype. The chain couples TRBV4-3 to TRBJ1-4, with D possibly matching TRBD1 (5 bases). This CDR3 comprises 16 residues. Germline CDR1 and CDR2: LGHNA and YSLEER. With 0 bases removed from V and 5 bases from J, the gap between germline ends came to 13 bases. CDR3 sequence (DNA): TGCGCCAGCAGCCAAGATTCTAGGGGCCAGAATGAAAAACTGTTTTTT. Encoded protein: CASSQDSRGQNEKLFF.

In this sample, this clonotype turned up a few times. The chain is built from TRBV3-1 and TRBJ1-1; D unclear. Trimming stripped 0 bases from V and 4 bases from J, with 15 bases between. The CDR3 totals 16 residues. The germline V gene has CDR1 LGHDT and CDR2 YNNKEL (reference sequence). Here the CDR3 DNA reads TGTGCCAGCAGCCAAGATCCGGCAGGTCCTAGCACTGAAGCTTTCTTT. Its protein is CASSQDPAGPSTEAFF.

With respect to this clonotype: A much larger clone lies a single base off, so this may be a read error. This chain links TRBV5-1 with TRBJ2-3; 8 nucleotides agree with TRBD1. CDR1 and CDR2 from the germline V gene are SGHRS and YFSETQ. The CDR3 sequence is 16 residues long. CDR3 in DNA: TGCGCCAGCAGCCCCCAGGGGGCAACGAGCATAGATACGCAGTATTTT. Protein sequence: CASSPQGATSIDTQYF.

The sample holds many counts of this clonotype. V and J are TRBV10-3 and TRBJ2-3, with D perhaps assigned TRBD1 or TRBD2 (5 bases each). Trimming left V 6 bases short and J 0 bases short, with 13 bases between. The germline CDR1 and CDR2 sequences are ENHRY and SYGVKD. This CDR3 has 15 amino acids. CDR3 nucleotide sequence: TGTGCCATCAGCGAGGGGCAGGGAAGCACAGATACGCAGTATTTT. It codes for CAISEGQGSTDTQYF.

The CDR3 region has the DNA TGTGCCAGCAGCCCGGGGAGGGTAACGGCTAATGAAAAACTGTTTTTT. As protein: CASSPGRVTANEKLFF. The chain joins TRBV7-8 to TRBJ1-4, with D hard to call. The germline CDR1 and CDR2 sequences are SGHVS and FQNEAQ. CDR3 length: 16 residues. Deletions cut 5 bases from V and 3 bases from J, with 16 bases between.

This clonotype turned up a few times. V is TRBV6-1 and J is TRBJ1-4; 9 bases line up with TRBD1. The germline gives CDR1 MNHNS, CDR2 SASEGT. Germline trimming cut 6 bases from V and 4 bases from J; bases unmatched to any gene: 3. CDR3 size: 14 residues. The CDR3 spells CASSGDRVNEKLFF. CDR3 in DNA: TGTGCCAGCAGCGGGGACAGGGTTAATGAAAAACTGTTTTTT.

V and J are TRBV9 and TRBJ2-7; D might be TRBD2 (7 bases). Per germline, CDR1 SGDLS and CDR2 YYNGEE. The CDR3 consists of 16 residues. Trimming took 0 bases from V and 7 from J, leaving 20 bases between them. CDR3 in amino acids: CASSVVVGGQDNEQYF. The CDR3 coding sequence is TGTGCCAGCAGCGTAGTGGTGGGGGGGCAGGACAATGAGCAGTACTTC.

Points on this clonotype: A much bigger clone sits one base away, suggesting this may be a read error. The CDR3 region is CASSHRWTVSYEQYF. The CDR3 DNA is TGTGCCAGCAGTCACAGATGGACGGTTTCCTACGAGCAGTACTTC. The chain joins TRBV12-3 or TRBV12-4 to TRBJ2-7; D remains unclear. The CDR3 sequence is 15 residues long. The ends were cut back, 5 bases at V and 1 base at J, with 15 bases in the middle.

The chain carries TRBV12-3 or TRBV12-4 and TRBJ2-1; 14 bases align to TRBD2. Trimming took 6 bases from V and 6 from J; bases not matched to a gene: 13. The CDR3 length is 18 residues. CDR3 sequence reads: CASSRMGNGLAGGNEQFF. CDR3 nucleotides: TGTGCCAGCAGCAGAATGGGTAACGGACTAGCGGGAGGCAATGAGCAGTTCTTC.